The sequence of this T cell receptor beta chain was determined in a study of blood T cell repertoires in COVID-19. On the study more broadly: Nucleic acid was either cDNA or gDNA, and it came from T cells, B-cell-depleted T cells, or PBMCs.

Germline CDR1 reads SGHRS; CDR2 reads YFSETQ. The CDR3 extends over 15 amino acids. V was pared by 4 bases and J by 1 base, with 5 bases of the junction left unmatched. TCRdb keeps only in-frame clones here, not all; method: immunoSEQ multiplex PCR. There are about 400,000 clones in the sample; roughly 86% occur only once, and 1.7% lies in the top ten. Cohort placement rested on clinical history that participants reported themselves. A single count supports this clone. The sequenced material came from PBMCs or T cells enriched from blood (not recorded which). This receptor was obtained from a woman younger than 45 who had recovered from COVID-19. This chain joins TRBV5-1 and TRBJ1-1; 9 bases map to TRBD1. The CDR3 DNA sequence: TGCGCCAGCAGCCAGGGGGACAGGGCGAACACTGAAGCTTTCTTT. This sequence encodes CASSQGDRANTEAFF.